The 26 T cell receptor beta chains presented below share a single source sample, sequenced in a study of cytomegalovirus exposure and HLA in healthy donors. TCRdb keeps only in-frame clones here, not all; method: immunoSEQ multiplex PCR. The sample records over 85,000 clones, about 94% being singletons. The sequenced material came from PBMCs. The source of these receptors is a woman aged 18-29 years in good health and CMV-seronegative.

The genes are TRBV10-3 and TRBJ2-3; 10 positions agree with TRBD2. Germline lookup yields CDR1 ENHRY and CDR2 SYGVKD. Trimming removed 10 bases from V and 3 bases from J; junction bases left unmatched: 4. The length of the CDR3 is 13 residues. Here the CDR3 DNA reads TGTGCCACAAGCGGGGGGGAGACAGATACGCAGTATTTT. It yields the protein CATSGGETDTQYF.

The gene calls are TRBV27 and TRBJ1-5; D possibly corresponds to TRBD1 (5 bases). V was shortened by 7 bases and J by 9 bases, with 22 bases between the two germline ends. Per germline, CDR1 MNHEY and CDR2 SMNVEV (reference sequence). CDR3 length: 15 amino acids. Written as DNA, the CDR3 is TGTGCCAGCACCAATCGCGGGACGCCCTTATGGCCCCAGCATTTT. It translates to CASTNRGTPLWPQHF.

The chain is built from TRBV27 and TRBJ2-1; D remains unclear. In germline, CDR1 is MNHEY, CDR2 SMNVEV (reference sequence). V was trimmed by 4 bases and J by 6 bases, leaving 19 bases between them. This CDR3 region has 16 residues. CDR3: CASSWLPLGPVNEQFF. CDR3 DNA sequence: TGTGCCAGCAGTTGGTTGCCTTTGGGCCCAGTCAATGAGCAGTTCTTC.

The chain links TRBV2 to TRBJ1-1, with a possible D match to TRBD1 (5 bases). This CDR3 has 10 amino acids. The germline CDR1 and CDR2 sequences are SNHLY and FYNNEI. Trimming cost V 6 bases and J 8 bases, with 7 bases left between them. CDR3 DNA: TGTGCCAGCAGCTGGACAGAAGCTTTCTTT. It encodes CASSWTEAFF. The complete variable domain, with remaining parts taken from reference TRBV2 and TRBJ1-1, reads EPEVTQTPSHQVTQMGQEVILRCVPISNHLYFYWYRQILGQKVEFLVSFYNNEISEKSEIFDDQFSVERPDGSNFTLKIRSTKLEDSAMYFCASSWTEAFFGQGTRLTVV.

V gene TRBV6-1 combines with J gene TRBJ1-5, with a tentative D call TRBD1 (5 bases). V lost 8 bases, J lost 5 bases, and 16 bases lay in between. Germline assignment: CDR1 MNHNS and CDR2 SASEGT. The CDR3 totals 14 residues. DNA for the CDR3: TGTGCCAGCGCGACTGCGGGGGTCCATCAGCCCCAGCATTTT. It yields the protein CASATAGVHQPQHF.

CDR3 amino acids: CASSSQGRDTIYF. For the CDR3, the DNA is TGTGCCAGCAGCTCACAGGGTAGGGACACCATATATTTT. This chain connects TRBV7-2 to TRBJ1-3, with D perhaps TRBD1 (6 bases). Trimming stripped 4 bases from V and 8 bases from J, with 12 bases between. Germline loops: CDR1 SGHTA, CDR2 FQGNSA. The CDR3 is 13 amino acids.

This chain links TRBV5-1 with TRBJ2-6; D uncertain. Trimming stripped 5 bases from V and 1 base from J, with 4 bases between. From germline, CDR1 is SGHRS and CDR2 YFSETQ. This CDR3 comprises 13 residues. The CDR3 region is CASSPSGANVLTF. CDR3 DNA sequence: TGCGCCAGCAGTCCGTCTGGGGCCAACGTCCTGACTTTC.

The gene calls are TRBV5-8 and TRBJ1-5; D is unclear. V was cut by 2 bases and J by 7 bases, with 13 bases left in between. Germline V gene sequence: CDR1 SGHTS, CDR2 YDEGEE. The CDR3 is 14 residues long. As DNA, the CDR3 is TGTGCCAGCAGCTTCCAAGAGAGTCGGCAGCCCCAGCATTTT. This encodes CASSFQESRQPQHF.

This clone appeared a single time. The chain joins TRBV7-9 to TRBJ2-7; tentatively, D is TRBD1 (6 bases). The CDR3 sequence is 14 residues long. CDR1 and CDR2 (germline): SEHNR, FQNEAQ (reference sequence). V lost 4 bases and J 4 bases, leaving 14 bases between the germline ends. As DNA, the CDR3 is TGTGCCAGCAGCTCAACTACAGGGAAATACGAGCAGTACTTC. Encoded protein: CASSSTTGKYEQYF.

This chain joins TRBV7-2 and TRBJ1-2, with D maybe TRBD1 (6 bases). Germline CDR1 is SGHTA and CDR2 is FQGNSA. The CDR3 has 15 residues. Trimming pared 2 bases from V and 8 bases from J, leaving 18 bases between. The CDR3 spells CASSLKRGEGGGYTF. The DNA for the CDR3 is TGTGCCAGCAGCTTAAAGAGGGGGGAGGGTGGCGGCTACACCTTC.

This rearrangement joins TRBV4-3 to TRBJ1-1; the D gene is possibly TRBD1 (5 bases). The V end was cut by 0 bases, the J end by 5 bases, with 16 bases between. This CDR3 has 16 amino acids. The germline CDR1 and CDR2 sequences are LGHNA and YSLEER. CDR3 residues: CASSQEVDIRVTEAFF. In DNA form, the CDR3 reads TGCGCCAGCAGCCAAGAGGTGGATATCAGGGTAACTGAAGCTTTCTTT.

The chain couples TRBV9 to TRBJ1-2; D may be TRBD1 (6 bases). The CDR3 is 13 residues long. Germline V gene sequence: CDR1 SGDLS, CDR2 YYNGEE. V shed 3 bases and J shed 4 bases, with 10 bases lying between them. CDR3 residues: CASSEGGLYGYTF. DNA for the CDR3: TGTGCCAGCAGCGAGGGGGGGCTCTATGGCTACACCTTC. The entire variable domain, with the rest obtained from reference TRBV9 and TRBJ1-2, is as follows: DSGVTQTPKHLITATGQRVTLRCSPRSGDLSVYWYQQSLDQGLQFLIQYYNGEERAKGNILERFSAQQFPDLHSELNLSSLELGDSALYFCASSEGGLYGYTFGSGTRLTVV.

This chain uses TRBV30 with TRBJ1-2; no clear D. This CDR3 contains 13 residues. Germline V gives CDR1 GTSNPN, CDR2 SVGIG (reference sequence). With 2 bases removed from V and 8 bases from J, the gap between germline ends came to 15 bases. The CDR3 region is CAWSPRHVEGYTF. Written as DNA, the CDR3 is TGTGCCTGGAGTCCGCGGCATGTAGAGGGCTACACCTTC. The full variable domain, rest sourced from reference TRBV30 and TRBJ1-2, is SQTIHQWPATLVQPVGSPLSLECTVEGTSNPNLYWYRQAAGRGLQLLFYSVGIGQISSEVPQNLSASRPQDRQFILSSKKLLLSDSGFYLCAWSPRHVEGYTFGSGTRLTVV.

V is TRBV6-1 and J is TRBJ2-2; possible D gene TRBD2, 5 bases. The CDR3 extends over 15 amino acids. In germline, CDR1 is MNHNS, CDR2 SASEGT. V lost 3 bases and J 3 bases, leaving 11 bases between the germline ends. The DNA for the CDR3 is TGTGCCAGCAGTGAGGGAGAATGGGACACCGGGGAGCTGTTTTTT. This encodes CASSEGEWDTGELFF.

The V and J genes are TRBV7-9 and TRBJ1-1; 8 nucleotides match TRBD1. CDR3 length: 15 residues. CDR1 is SEHNR and CDR2 is FQNEAQ in the germline V gene (reference sequence). V shed 4 bases, J shed 5 bases, and the junction held 9 bases outside the gene matches. CDR3 loop: CASSWGQVEGTEAFF. In DNA form, the CDR3 reads TGTGCCAGCAGCTGGGGACAGGTGGAAGGTACTGAAGCTTTCTTT.

The chain uses TRBV2 and TRBJ2-7, with D perhaps matching TRBD2 (6 bases). Trimming took off 3 bases at V and 13 bases at J, with 16 bases between the two ends. CDR3 length: 12 residues. In germline, CDR1 is SNHLY, CDR2 FYNNEI. CDR3 protein: CASSDAGSLAYF. CDR3 coding DNA: TGTGCCAGCAGTGACGCCGGGAGTCTTGCCTACTTC.

This clone was counted once. The chain employs TRBV6-1 and TRBJ1-1; D gene ambiguous. The CDR3 is 15 amino acids. V shed 3 bases and J shed 5 bases, with 16 bases lying between them. Looked up from germline, CDR1 is MNHNS and CDR2 is SASEGT. CDR3 coding DNA: TGTGCCAGCAGTGAGGGTGAAAGTGGCGGGACTGAAGCTTTCTTT. It encodes CASSEGESGGTEAFF.

The chain couples TRBV29-1 to TRBJ1-1, with TRBD1 identical over 9 bases. The CDR3 is 15 residues long. Germline lookup yields CDR1 SQVTM and CDR2 ANQGSEA. With V trimmed by 4 bases and J by 5 bases, 11 bases remained unmatched. The CDR3 spells CSVASGTGFGTEAFF. The CDR3 nucleotides are TGCAGCGTTGCATCCGGGACAGGGTTTGGGACTGAAGCTTTCTTT.

CDR3 nucleotide sequence: TGTGCCAGCAGTTTATCGTGGCGGGAGCCTCAGTACTTC. This codes for CASSLSWREPQYF. The chain carries TRBV27 and TRBJ2-4, with 7 bases identical to TRBD2. The germline CDR1 and CDR2 sequences are MNHEY and SMNVEV (reference sequence). V lost 0 bases and J lost 12; bases outside the gene matches: 5. This CDR3 is built from 13 residues.

The V call is TRBV6-5, the J call TRBJ1-2, with TRBD1 matching over 8 bases. Germline assignment: CDR1 MNHEY and CDR2 SVGAGI. V was pared by 4 bases and J by 8 bases, with 9 bases of the junction left unmatched. The CDR3 is 14 amino acids. CDR3 sequence: CASSSLDRVRGYTF. The CDR3 coding sequence is TGTGCCAGCAGTTCCCTGGACAGGGTACGAGGCTACACCTTC.

This chain joins TRBV27 and TRBJ2-1, with D maybe TRBD1 (6 bases). The CDR3 has 12 amino acids. Trimming removed 5 bases from V and 5 bases from J, with 7 bases in between. Germline V gene lookup returns CDR1 MNHEY and CDR2 SMNVEV (reference sequence). In DNA, the CDR3 is TGTGCCAGCAGTGGACAGAACAATGAGCAGTTCTTC. This gives the protein CASSGQNNEQFF.

V and J are TRBV6-5 and TRBJ2-5; 12 bases line up with TRBD2. With 2 bases clipped from V and 5 bases from J, the junction kept 6 bases outside the gene matches. From germline, CDR1 is MNHEY and CDR2 SVGAGI. CDR3 size: 16 residues. The CDR3 is CASSYKPSGGAETQYF. DNA for the CDR3: TGTGCCAGCAGTTACAAGCCTAGCGGGGGGGCGGAGACCCAGTACTTC.

This chain's CDR3 is CASVRQGGTQETQYF. The CDR3 nucleotides are TGCGCCAGCGTGCGACAGGGCGGGACCCAAGAGACCCAGTACTTC. The chain has TRBV5-1 and TRBJ2-5, with D possibly TRBD1 on 7 matching bases. CDR1 is SGHRS, CDR2 YFSETQ, per germline. Between the trimmed V and J ends, which lost 7 bases and 1 base, there was a span of 17 bases. The CDR3 covers 15 residues.

The chain is built from TRBV10-3 and TRBJ2-3; 12 bases map to TRBD2. Trimming at V came to 4 bases and at J to 3 bases, leaving 5 bases not matched to a gene. Per germline, CDR1 ENHRY and CDR2 SYGVKD. This CDR3 is 16 amino acids long. For the CDR3, the DNA is TGTGCCATCAGTGGGGGACTAGCGGGTATTACAGATACGCAGTATTTT. Its protein product is CAISGGLAGITDTQYF.

The chain joins TRBV13 to TRBJ2-1; 15 bases are a match to TRBD2. CDR1 PRHDT and CDR2 FYEKMQ come from the germline V gene (reference sequence). J was trimmed by 2 bases and V by 5 bases; bases with no gene match: 4. The CDR3 length is 17 residues. The CDR3 coding sequence is TGTGCCAGCAGCGGACGGACTAGCGGGAGGGCCTACAATGAGCAGTTCTTC. It encodes CASSGRTSGRAYNEQFF.

V usage is TRBV4-3 and J usage is TRBJ2-1, with 12 bases matching TRBD2. Germline CDR1 LGHNA, CDR2 YSLEER. This CDR3 is 14 amino acids long. V was clipped by 4 bases and J by 7 bases; unmatched bases: 2. The CDR3 DNA is TGCGCCAGCAGCCGGACTAGCGGGGTGAATGAGCAGTTCTTC. This gives the protein CASSRTSGVNEQFF.